The sequence of this T cell receptor (beta chain) was determined in a study of blood T cell repertoires in COVID-19. Study-level background: The analysed material was cDNA or gDNA that came from T cells, B-cell-depleted T cells, or PBMCs.

The CDR3 has 17 residues. CDR1 and CDR2 (germline): SGHAT, FQNNGV. V was pared by 5 bases and J by 3 bases, with 11 bases of the junction left unmatched. Participants were aged 18 to 89 years, lived in around 25 US areas, and enrolled virtually. Participants were placed into cohorts based on the clinical history they reported. The data were produced by immunoSEQ multiplex PCR, yet TCRdb's version contains in-frame clones alone and is incomplete. The table lists 400,000 to 550,000 clones, 70% to 90% of them singletons. Sequences were obtained from PBMCs or T cells enriched from blood (not recorded which). This sequence originates from a woman in her late teens or twenties with acute COVID-19. The chain is built from TRBV11-2 and TRBJ1-4; TRBD1 agrees at 8 bases. In nucleotides, the CDR3 is TGTGCCAGCAGCCAGGCGCCCAGGGGGCGGGCTAATGAAAAACTGTTTTTT. Protein sequence: CASSQAPRGRANEKLFF. Together with reference TRBV11-2 and TRBJ1-4, the CDR3 gives the full variable domain: EAGVAQSPRYKIIEKRQSVAFWCNPISGHATLYWYQQILGQGPKLLIQFQNNGVVDDSQLPKDRFSAERLKGVDSTLKIQPAKLEDSAVYLCASSQAPRGRANEKLFFGSGTQLSVL.